The next 5 T cell receptor beta chains were all read from a single sample in a study of blood T cells in healthy people across ages. Through a sample-barcoded 5' primer and a J-beta primer mix, a second PCR was run for roughly 6 to 11 cycles. Each CDR3 protein is one row after TCRdb ran MiXCR on the 5' RACE reads. Of some 700,000 distinct CDR3 sequences listed, roughly 44% are singletons. Sequenced input: blood. These receptors were collected from a woman aged 55-70 years in good health.

The chain couples TRBV18 to TRBJ2-5; 10 bases fit TRBD1. This CDR3 spans 16 amino acids. Trimming cost V 0 bases and J 11 bases; bases outside gene matches: 12. Looked up from germline, CDR1 is KGHSH and CDR2 is LQKENI. The CDR3 bases are TGTGCCAGCTCACCACCTAGCGGGACAGGGGACGATGAGCAGTACTTC. This translates into CASSPPSGTGDDEQYF.

The genes are TRBV7-2 and TRBJ1-5; D uncertain. The germline gives CDR1 SGHTA, CDR2 FQGNSA. The CDR3 totals 13 residues. V dropped 1 base and J dropped 5 bases, with 6 bases sitting between them. Here the CDR3 DNA reads TGTGCCAGCAGCTTAGGTTCGGATCAGCCCCAGCATTTT. Its translation is CASSLGSDQPQHF. Supplemented by reference TRBV7-2 and TRBJ1-5, the full variable domain reads GAGVSQSPSNKVTEKGKDVELRCDPISGHTALYWYRQSLGQGLEFLIYFQGNSAPDKSGLPSDRFSAERTGGSVSTLTIQRTQQEDSAVYLCASSLGSDQPQHFGDGTRLSIL.

This chain uses TRBV7-8 with TRBJ2-7; D ambiguous. CDR1 and CDR2 (germline): SGHVS, FQNEAQ. Trimming took off 1 base at V and 6 bases at J, with 4 bases between the two ends. The CDR3 totals 11 residues. The CDR3 here is CASSLEAEQYF. DNA for the CDR3: TGTGCCAGCAGCTTAGAGGCCGAGCAGTACTTC. Using reference TRBV7-8 and TRBJ2-7 for the parts outside the CDR3, the full variable domain is GAGVSQSPRYKVAKRGQDVALRCDPISGHVSLFWYQQALGQGPEFLTYFQNEAQLDKSGLPSDRFFAERPEGSVSTLKIQRTQQEDSAVYLCASSLEAEQYFGPGTRLTVT.

The genes are TRBV7-2 and TRBJ1-1; 7 nucleotides align to TRBD1. CDR1 and CDR2 (germline): SGHTA, FQGNSA. J gave up 3 bases and V 5 bases, and 9 bases lay outside the gene matches. This CDR3 is 15 amino acids long. The CDR3 bases are TGTGCCAGCAGCCCTAAACGAACAGGGGACACTGAAGCTTTCTTT. This encodes CASSPKRTGDTEAFF.

The rearrangement uses TRBV20-1 and TRBJ2-7; D is uncertain. The CDR3 contains 11 residues. Trimming pared 5 bases from V and 3 bases from J, leaving 8 bases between. CDR1 is DFQATT and CDR2 is SNEGSKA in the germline V gene (reference sequence). CDR3 in amino acids: CSASDLYEQYF. The CDR3 nucleotides read TGCAGTGCTTCGGACCTCTACGAGCAGTACTTC.